The clone carrying this T cell receptor beta chain was counted between two and nine times. These data come from a study of regulatory T cells in long-lasting Graves disease. This CDR3 is 13 amino acids long. The V gene end was trimmed by 9 bases and the J gene end by 6 bases; junction bases not matched to a gene: 6. Looked up from germline, CDR1 is SNHLY and CDR2 is FYNNEI. The TCR beta library used iRepertoire HTBI primers with Arm-PCR amplification of CDR3. TCRdb passed the multiplex PCR reads through MiXCR, listing each CDR3 protein once. The top ten hold less than 40% of the sample, which has 250,000 to 400,000 distinct CDR3 sequences, 15% to 20% seen once. Indicated time point: newly diagnosed GD, antithyroid drugs for less than 3 months. Generation of the TCR library employed RNA extracted from PBMCs.

Specimen: peripheral blood mononuclear cells (PBMCs), collected at new diagnosis, from a patient treated with antithyroid drugs. The origin of this receptor is a female donor with Graves disease. The chain employs TRBV2 and TRBJ2-7; 12 nucleotides match TRBD1. The CDR3 DNA reads TGTGCCAGGGACGGGACAGGGGGCTTCGAGCAGTACTTC. Protein sequence: CARDGTGGFEQYF.